Below, 20 T cell receptor beta chains from the same sample are listed, as sequenced in a study of regulatory T cells in long-lasting Graves disease. Sequencing libraries for TCR beta were prepared with iRepertoire HTBI primers and Arm-PCR of CDR3 regions. TCRdb called the multiplex PCR reads again in MiXCR, with one record for every CDR3 protein. This sample has about 540,000 distinct CDR3 sequences; around an eighth occur once, and the top ten carry approximately 9.3%. The sample's time point: newly diagnosed GD, antithyroid drugs for less than 3 months. The TCR library was made from RNA extracted from PBMCs. This sample also belongs to another study, concerning T cells in Graves' hyperthyroidism and ophthalmopathy.

The sequenced sample was peripheral blood mononuclear cells (PBMCs), obtained at new diagnosis, from a patient treated with antithyroid drugs. These receptors were collected from a man aged 25 to 40 with Graves disease.

The V call is TRBV20-1, the J call TRBJ1-2; D remains ambiguous. The germline gives CDR1 DFQATT, CDR2 SNEGSKA (reference sequence). V was trimmed by 6 bases and J by 4 bases, leaving 15 bases between them. The CDR3 length is 13 residues. CDR3 region: CSAREGGTYGYTF. The CDR3, as DNA: TGCAGTGCCCGGGAGGGCGGAACCTATGGCTACACCTTC.

This clonotype occurred many times. The rearrangement links TRBV27 to TRBJ2-7, with TRBD1 identical over 10 bases. The CDR3 runs to 14 residues. From germline, CDR1 is MNHEY and CDR2 SMNVEV (reference sequence). Trimming cost V 6 bases and J 4 bases; bases outside gene matches: 6. The CDR3: CASRVGTGAYEQYF. The CDR3 DNA is TGTGCCAGCAGGGTCGGGACAGGGGCATACGAGCAGTACTTC.

The chain carries TRBV5-1 and TRBJ2-2; D is uncertain. The CDR3 is made up of 15 amino acids. Per the germline V gene, CDR1 is SGHRS and CDR2 is YFSETQ. Trimming took 0 bases from V and 1 from J, leaving 7 bases between them. The CDR3 sequence: CASSLDVGNTGELFF. The CDR3 nucleotides are TGCGCCAGCAGCTTGGATGTGGGGAACACCGGGGAGCTGTTTTTT.

This clonotype was recorded a few times. The chain links TRBV30 to TRBJ2-2; maybe TRBD1 (5 bases). The CDR3 has 14 residues. Germline CDR1 reads GTSNPN; CDR2 reads SVGIG (reference sequence). With 0 bases removed from V and 3 bases from J, the gap between germline ends came to 8 bases. The CDR3 nucleotides are TGTGCCTGGAGTGTAGAACAGGACACCGGGGAGCTGTTTTTT. Protein sequence: CAWSVEQDTGELFF. Filled out from reference TRBV30 and TRBJ2-2, the complete variable domain reads SQTIHQWPATLVQPVGSPLSLECTVEGTSNPNLYWYRQAAGRGLQLLFYSVGIGQISSEVPQNLSASRPQDRQFILSSKKLLLSDSGFYLCAWSVEQDTGELFFGEGSRLTVL.

This clonotype came up many times. The chain carries TRBV7-2 and TRBJ2-1; TRBD2 aligns across 16 bases. Germline CDR1 reads SGHTA; CDR2 reads FQGNSA. The CDR3 extends over 23 amino acids. The ends lost 5 bases at V and 2 bases at J; junction bases unmatched: 21. The CDR3 reads CASSLFGPPGTSGRAATYNEQFF. In DNA form, the CDR3 reads TGTGCCAGCAGCCTGTTTGGGCCACCTGGGACTAGCGGGAGGGCCGCGACCTACAATGAGCAGTTCTTC.

This clonotype turned up a few times. The CDR3 reads CAISGGPGEKTQYF. The CDR3 bases are TGTGCCATCAGTGGAGGGCCGGGAGAGAAGACCCAGTACTTC. The V call is TRBV10-3, the J call TRBJ2-5; D might be TRBD2 (6 bases). Germline assignment: CDR1 ENHRY and CDR2 SYGVKD. This CDR3 contains 14 residues. Trimming removed 4 bases at V and 6 bases at J, with 15 bases between.

This clonotype has ten or more counts. The CDR3 sequence: CASSEALGVQYF. CDR3 DNA: TGTGCCAGCAGTGAAGCGCTTGGGGTCCAGTACTTC. The V and J genes are TRBV2 and TRBJ2-5, with D unclear. The CDR3 has 12 residues. Germline V gene sequence: CDR1 SNHLY, CDR2 FYNNEI. V was clipped by 0 bases and J by 10 bases, with 9 bases between them.

This clonotype has more than one count but fewer than ten. The chain couples TRBV3-1 to TRBJ2-1; 8 bases align to TRBD2. The J call may be incorrect, as the DNA end agrees better with TRBJ2-5. Germline CDR1 reads LGHDT; CDR2 reads YNNKEL (reference sequence). The length of the CDR3 is 14 residues. This CDR3 reads CASSVSGVQETQYF. Written as DNA, the CDR3 is TGTGCCAGCAGCGTTAGCGGGGTCCAAGAGACCCAGTACTTC.

Concerning this clonotype itself: A much more abundant neighbour one base away suggests this may be a read error. The rearrangement joins TRBV9 to TRBJ2-5, with TRBD1 as a possible D gene (6 bases). Judging by the DNA end, TRBJ2-1 fits better; the J call may be wrong. The CDR3 runs 14 residues. Germline V gene lookup returns CDR1 SGDLS and CDR2 YYNGEE. CDR3 nucleotide sequence: TGTGCCAGCAGCCAACTACAGGGAACGAATGGGCAGTTCTTC. Amino acid sequence: CASSQLQGTNGQFF.

This clonotype was observed at least ten times. This chain uses TRBV19 with TRBJ2-3; 12 bases are a match to TRBD2. V shed 2 bases and J 2 bases; nucleotides not matched to a gene: 5. CDR3 length equals 17 residues. Germline assignment: CDR1 LNHDA and CDR2 SQIVND (reference sequence). This CDR3 reads CASSIRTSGAYTDTQYF. The CDR3 DNA reads TGTGCCAGTAGTATAAGGACTAGCGGGGCGTACACAGATACGCAGTATTTT.

This clonotype occurred many times. This chain joins TRBV20-1 and TRBJ2-7; 7 nucleotides line up with TRBD2. The trim removed 5 bases at V and 2 bases at J, leaving 9 bases unmatched. The CDR3 extends over 14 amino acids. In germline, CDR1 is DFQATT, CDR2 SNEGSKA (reference sequence). The CDR3 DNA reads TGCAGTGCTGAGGCGGGAGCGAAAGCCTACGAGCAGTACTTC. As protein: CSAEAGAKAYEQYF.

This clonotype was seen many times. This chain connects TRBV29-1 to TRBJ1-1; D unresolved. CDR3 length: 12 amino acids. V lost 1 base and J 11 bases, leaving 14 bases between the germline ends. CDR1 and CDR2 (germline): SQVTM, ANQGSEA. The CDR3 DNA is TGCAGCGTTGAAGTTGCGGAGACCCTGGCTTTCTTT. Encoded protein: CSVEVAETLAFF.

The table lists this clonotype with many counts. V gene TRBV30 combines with J gene TRBJ2-3, with D unresolved. Germline V gene data show CDR1 as GTSNPN and CDR2 as SVGIG (reference sequence). This CDR3 region has 14 residues. V was clipped by 2 bases and J by 6 bases, with 15 bases between them. CDR3 loop: CAWSNKALGDTQYF. CDR3 nucleotides: TGTGCCTGGAGTAATAAAGCCTTGGGGGATACGCAGTATTTT.

This clonotype was seen ten or more times. V gene TRBV20-1 combines with J gene TRBJ2-5; tentative D call: TRBD1 (7 bases). V dropped 6 bases and J dropped 7 bases, with 18 bases sitting between them. CDR1 DFQATT and CDR2 SNEGSKA come from the germline V gene (reference sequence). CDR3 size: 13 residues. CDR3 amino acids: CSAAGTEGGTQYF. The CDR3 DNA reads TGCAGTGCAGCAGGGACAGAGGGGGGGACCCAGTACTTC.

This clonotype appeared a few times. The chain links TRBV4-1 to TRBJ2-2; no clear D. Looked up from germline, CDR1 is MGHRA and CDR2 is YSYEKL. The CDR3 is 13 amino acids. With 0 bases removed from V and 8 bases from J, the gap between germline ends came to 7 bases. The CDR3 DNA sequence: TGCGCCAGCAGCCAAGACTTGTGGGGGGAGCTGTTTTTT. Protein: CASSQDLWGELFF.

This clonotype was observed at least ten times. The V gene is TRBV15, the J gene TRBJ2-3; 9 bases fit TRBD1. This CDR3 is 21 amino acids long. Germline V gene lookup returns CDR1 LNHNV and CDR2 YYDKDF (reference sequence). The V segment lost 0 bases and the J segment 4 bases; nucleotides outside the gene matches: 20. CDR3 sequence: CATSRDSWPLATGGGSDTQYF. CDR3 in DNA: TGTGCCACCAGCAGAGATTCTTGGCCATTGGCTACAGGGGGCGGATCAGATACGCAGTATTTT.

The chain uses TRBV12-3 or TRBV12-4 and TRBJ2-7; 8 nucleotides agree with TRBD1. With 6 bases clipped from V and 3 bases from J, the junction kept 13 bases outside the gene matches. This CDR3 spans 16 amino acids. CDR3 in amino acids: CASRGNSGTGDYEQYF. In nucleotides, the CDR3 is TGTGCCAGCAGAGGAAATTCCGGGACAGGAGACTACGAGCAGTACTTC.

Many counts were recorded for this clonotype. This chain joins TRBV28 and TRBJ1-2; TRBD1 agrees at 8 bases. This CDR3 is 15 amino acids long. Germline CDR1 MDHEN, CDR2 SYDVKM. Trimming took 3 bases from V and 7 from J; bases not matched to a gene: 10. The CDR3 region has the DNA TGTGCCAGCAGTTTGATCCAGGGGGCTTTCGGTGGCTACACCTTC. Translation gives CASSLIQGAFGGYTF.

This clonotype was found many times. The chain combines TRBV6-5 with TRBJ2-2, with unresolved D. Looked up from germline, CDR1 is MNHEY and CDR2 is SVGAGI. Trimming stripped 0 bases from V and 2 bases from J, with 13 bases between. The length of the CDR3 is 17 residues. For the CDR3, the DNA is TGTGCCAGCAGTTACTCGTCGAACTTCCAAAACACCGGGGAGCTGTTTTTT. This codes for CASSYSSNFQNTGELFF.

The J gene is TRBJ1-1, the V gene TRBV7-9; D is undetermined. V was cut by 5 bases and J by 8 bases, with 12 bases left in between. The CDR3 extends over 12 amino acids. Per the germline V gene, CDR1 is SEHNR and CDR2 is FQNEAQ (reference sequence). DNA for the CDR3: TGTGCCAGCAGCGGGATGGCAGGAGAAGCTTTCTTT. This codes for CASSGMAGEAFF.